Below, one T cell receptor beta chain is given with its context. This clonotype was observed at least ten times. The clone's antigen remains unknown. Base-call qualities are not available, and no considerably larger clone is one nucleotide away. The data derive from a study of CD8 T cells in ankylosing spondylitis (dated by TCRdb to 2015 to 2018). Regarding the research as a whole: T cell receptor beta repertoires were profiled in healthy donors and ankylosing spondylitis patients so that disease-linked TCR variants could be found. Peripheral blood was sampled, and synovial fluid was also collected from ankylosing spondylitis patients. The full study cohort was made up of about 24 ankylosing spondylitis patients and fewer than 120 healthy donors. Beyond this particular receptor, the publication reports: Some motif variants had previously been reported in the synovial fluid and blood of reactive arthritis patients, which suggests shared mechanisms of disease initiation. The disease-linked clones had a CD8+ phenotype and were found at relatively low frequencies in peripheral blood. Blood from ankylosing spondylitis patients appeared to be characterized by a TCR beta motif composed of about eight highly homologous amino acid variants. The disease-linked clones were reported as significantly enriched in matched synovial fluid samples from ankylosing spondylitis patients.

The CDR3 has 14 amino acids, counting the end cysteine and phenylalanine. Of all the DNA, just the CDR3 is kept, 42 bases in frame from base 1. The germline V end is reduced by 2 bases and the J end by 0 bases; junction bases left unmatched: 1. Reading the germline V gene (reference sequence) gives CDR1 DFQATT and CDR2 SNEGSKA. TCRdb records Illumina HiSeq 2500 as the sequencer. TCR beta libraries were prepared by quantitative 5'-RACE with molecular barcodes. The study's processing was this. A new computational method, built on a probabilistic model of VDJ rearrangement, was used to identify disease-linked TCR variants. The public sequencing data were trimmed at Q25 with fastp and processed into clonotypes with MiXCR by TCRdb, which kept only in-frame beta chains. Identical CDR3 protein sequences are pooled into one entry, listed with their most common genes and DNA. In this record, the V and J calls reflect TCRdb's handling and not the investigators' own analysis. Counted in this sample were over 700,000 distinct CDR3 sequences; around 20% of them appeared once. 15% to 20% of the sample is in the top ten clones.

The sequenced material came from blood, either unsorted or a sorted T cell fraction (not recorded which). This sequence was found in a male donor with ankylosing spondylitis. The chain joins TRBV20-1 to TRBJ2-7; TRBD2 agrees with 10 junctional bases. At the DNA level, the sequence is TGCAGTGCTAGAAGACTAGCGGGCTCCTACGAGCAGTACTTC. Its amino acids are CSARRLAGSYEQYF.